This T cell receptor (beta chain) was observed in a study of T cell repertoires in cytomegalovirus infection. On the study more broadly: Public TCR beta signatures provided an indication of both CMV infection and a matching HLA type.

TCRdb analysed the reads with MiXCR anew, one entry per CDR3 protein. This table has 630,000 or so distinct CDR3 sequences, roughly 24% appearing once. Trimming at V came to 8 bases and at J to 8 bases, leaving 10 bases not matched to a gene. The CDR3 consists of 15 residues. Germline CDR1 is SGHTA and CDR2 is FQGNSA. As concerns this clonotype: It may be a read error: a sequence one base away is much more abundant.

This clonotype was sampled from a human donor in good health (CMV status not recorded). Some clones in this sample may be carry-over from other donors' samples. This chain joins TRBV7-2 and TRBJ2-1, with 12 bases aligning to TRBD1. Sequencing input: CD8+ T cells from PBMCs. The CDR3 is CASCSPGQGAYEQFF. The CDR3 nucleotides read TGTGCCAGCTGCTCCCCGGGACAGGGGGCCTATGAGCAGTTCTTC.